Reported below is one TCR beta chain. Its antigen remains unknown. This sample was taken from a study of cytomegalovirus exposure and HLA in healthy donors. The study ran its PCR with 60 Vbeta and 13 Jbeta primers. This table comes from immunoSEQ multiplex PCR, and its TCRdb copy is limited to in-frame clones, with some not included. Altogether 160,000 or so clones are present, over 60% being singletons, with the ten largest covering over 2.5%. Overall study results and limits: Sequencing depth roughly uniform across donors was assumed in presence/absence analyses. Accurate prediction of HLA-A and HLA-B alleles (for most subjects) was reportedly achieved from TCR beta sequences.

The CDR3 loop spans 15 amino acids. Germline V gene data show CDR1 as SGHTA and CDR2 as FQGNSA. The V gene is TRBV7-2, the J gene TRBJ2-5, with D uncertain. TRBJ2-7 matches the DNA end more closely, so the J call is doubtful. This clonotype was obtained from a woman in her 30s in good health and CMV-seronegative. The specimen was PBMCs. The CDR3 DNA sequence: TGTGCCAGCAGCTTGTTTGTAGCTCCTACCTACGAGCAGTACTTC. Protein sequence: CASSLFVAPTYEQYF.